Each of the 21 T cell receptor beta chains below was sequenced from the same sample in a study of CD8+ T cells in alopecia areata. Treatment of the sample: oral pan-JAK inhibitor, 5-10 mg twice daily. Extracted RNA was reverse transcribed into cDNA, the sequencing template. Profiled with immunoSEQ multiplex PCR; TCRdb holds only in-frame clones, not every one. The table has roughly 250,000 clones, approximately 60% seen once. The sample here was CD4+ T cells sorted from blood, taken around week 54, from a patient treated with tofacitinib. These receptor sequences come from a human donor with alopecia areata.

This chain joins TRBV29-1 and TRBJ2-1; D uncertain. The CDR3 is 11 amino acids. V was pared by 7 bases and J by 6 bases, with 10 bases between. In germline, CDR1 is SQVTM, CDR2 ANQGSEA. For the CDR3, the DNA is TGCAGCGCGGAACGAGGCAATGAGCAGTTCTTC. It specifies CSAERGNEQFF.

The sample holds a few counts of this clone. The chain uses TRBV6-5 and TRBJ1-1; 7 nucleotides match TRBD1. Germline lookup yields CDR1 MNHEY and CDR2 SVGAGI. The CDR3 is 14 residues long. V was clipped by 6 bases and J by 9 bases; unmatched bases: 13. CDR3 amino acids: CASRTRRDSLKAFF. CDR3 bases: TGTGCCAGCAGAACCCGTCGGGACAGTCTAAAAGCTTTCTTT.

CDR3 sequence: CAWRHADTQYF. DNA for the CDR3: TGTGCCTGGAGGCACGCAGATACGCAGTATTTT. This chain connects TRBV30 to TRBJ2-3; D is undetermined. Trimming took 3 bases from V and 4 from J, leaving 5 bases between them. This CDR3 spans 11 amino acids. The germline CDR1 and CDR2 sequences are GTSNPN and SVGIG (reference sequence).

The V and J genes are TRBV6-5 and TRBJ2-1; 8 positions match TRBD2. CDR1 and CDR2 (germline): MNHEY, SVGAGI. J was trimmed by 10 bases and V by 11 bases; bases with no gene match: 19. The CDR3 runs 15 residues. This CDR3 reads CAPRSSRGDVGEQFF. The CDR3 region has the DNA TGTGCCCCTCGGTCTTCGCGGGGGGACGTGGGGGAGCAGTTCTTC.

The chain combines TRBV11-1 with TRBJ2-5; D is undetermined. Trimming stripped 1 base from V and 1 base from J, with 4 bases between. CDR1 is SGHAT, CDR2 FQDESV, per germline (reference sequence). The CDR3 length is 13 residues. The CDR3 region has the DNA TGTGCCAGCAGCTTAGTCGTCCAAGAGACCCAGTACTTC. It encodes CASSLVVQETQYF.

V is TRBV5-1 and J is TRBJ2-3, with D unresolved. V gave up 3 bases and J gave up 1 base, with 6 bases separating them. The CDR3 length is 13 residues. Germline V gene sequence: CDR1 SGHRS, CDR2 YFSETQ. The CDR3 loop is CASSSVGTDTQYF. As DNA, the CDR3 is TGCGCCAGCAGCTCGGTTGGCACAGATACGCAGTATTTT.

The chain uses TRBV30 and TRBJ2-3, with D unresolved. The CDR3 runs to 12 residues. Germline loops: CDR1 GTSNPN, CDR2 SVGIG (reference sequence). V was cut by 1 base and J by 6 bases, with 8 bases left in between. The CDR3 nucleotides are TGTGCCTGGAGTGAAGGCCTCGATACGCAGTATTTT. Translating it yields CAWSEGLDTQYF.

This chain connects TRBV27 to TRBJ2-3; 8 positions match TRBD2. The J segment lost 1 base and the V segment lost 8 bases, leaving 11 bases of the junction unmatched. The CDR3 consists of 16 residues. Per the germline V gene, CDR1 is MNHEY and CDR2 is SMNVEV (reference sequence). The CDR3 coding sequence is TGTGCCAGCGGAAGGTGGCTAGCGGGTCGCACAGATACGCAGTATTTT. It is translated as CASGRWLAGRTDTQYF.

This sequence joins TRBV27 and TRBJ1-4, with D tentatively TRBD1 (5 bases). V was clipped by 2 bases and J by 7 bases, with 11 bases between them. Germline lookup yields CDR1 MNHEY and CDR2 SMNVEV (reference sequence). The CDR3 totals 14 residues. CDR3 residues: CASSLGGLGEKLFF. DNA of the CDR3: TGTGCCAGCAGTTTAGGGGGTCTGGGTGAAAAACTGTTTTTT. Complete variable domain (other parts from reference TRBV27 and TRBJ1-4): EAQVTQNPRYLITVTGKKLTVTCSQNMNHEYMSWYRQDPGLGLRQIYYSMNVEVTDKGDVPEGYKVSRKEKRNFPLILESPSPNQTSLYFCASSLGGLGEKLFFGSGTQLSVL.

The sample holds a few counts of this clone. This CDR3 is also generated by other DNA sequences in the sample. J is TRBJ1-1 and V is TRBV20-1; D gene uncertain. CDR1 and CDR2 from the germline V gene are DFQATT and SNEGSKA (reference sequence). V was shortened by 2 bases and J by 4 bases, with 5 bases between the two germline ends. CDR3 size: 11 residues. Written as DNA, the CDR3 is TGCAGTGCTAGAAAGGGCACTGAAGCTTTCTTT. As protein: CSARKGTEAFF.

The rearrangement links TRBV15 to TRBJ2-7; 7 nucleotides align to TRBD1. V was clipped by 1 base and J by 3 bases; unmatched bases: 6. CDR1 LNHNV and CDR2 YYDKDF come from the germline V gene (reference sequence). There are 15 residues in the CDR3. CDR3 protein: CATSRAGNRGYEQYF. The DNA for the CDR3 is TGTGCCACCAGCAGAGCCGGGAACAGGGGCTACGAGCAGTACTTC.

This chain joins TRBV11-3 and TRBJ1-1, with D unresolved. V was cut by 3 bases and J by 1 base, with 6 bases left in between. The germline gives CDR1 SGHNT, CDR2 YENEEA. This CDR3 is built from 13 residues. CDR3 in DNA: TGTGCCAGCAGCTTCGGACCGAACACTGAAGCTTTCTTT. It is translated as CASSFGPNTEAFF. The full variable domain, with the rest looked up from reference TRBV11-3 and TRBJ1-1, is EAGVVQSPRYKIIEKKQPVAFWCNPISGHNTLYWYLQNLGQGPELLIRYENEEAVDDSQLPKDRFSAERLKGVDSTLKIQPAELGDSAVYLCASSFGPNTEAFFGQGTRLTVV.

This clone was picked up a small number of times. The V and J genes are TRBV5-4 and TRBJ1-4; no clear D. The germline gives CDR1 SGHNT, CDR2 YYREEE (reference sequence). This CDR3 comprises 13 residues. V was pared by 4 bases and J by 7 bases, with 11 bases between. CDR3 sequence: CASSGPDGEKLFF. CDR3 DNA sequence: TGTGCCAGCAGCGGTCCGGACGGTGAAAAACTGTTTTTT.

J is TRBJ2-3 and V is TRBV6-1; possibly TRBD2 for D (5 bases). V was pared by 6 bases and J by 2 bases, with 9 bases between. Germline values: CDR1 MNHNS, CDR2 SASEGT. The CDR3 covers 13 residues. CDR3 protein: CASRRASTDTQYF. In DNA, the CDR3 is TGTGCCAGCAGGAGGGCTTCCACAGATACGCAGTATTTT.

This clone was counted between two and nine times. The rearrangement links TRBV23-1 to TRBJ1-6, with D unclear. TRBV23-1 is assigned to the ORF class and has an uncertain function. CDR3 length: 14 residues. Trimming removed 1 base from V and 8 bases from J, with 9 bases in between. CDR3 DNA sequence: TGCGCCAGCAGTCAATTTGGGAGTGATTCACCCCTCCACTTT. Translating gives CASSQFGSDSPLHF.

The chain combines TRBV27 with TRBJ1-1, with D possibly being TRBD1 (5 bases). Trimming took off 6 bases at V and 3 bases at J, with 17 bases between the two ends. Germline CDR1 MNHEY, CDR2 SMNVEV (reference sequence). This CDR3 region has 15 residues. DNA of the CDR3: TGTGCCAGCAGCCGAACGGGCAGGGACTACACTGAAGCTTTCTTT. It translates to CASSRTGRDYTEAFF.

CDR3 in DNA: TGCGCCAGCAAATTCCTAGCGGGAGACACAGATACGCAGTATTTT. This sequence encodes CASKFLAGDTDTQYF. The chain joins TRBV5-1 to TRBJ2-3, with 10 positions matching TRBD2. The CDR3 length is 15 residues. V shed 6 bases, J shed 2 bases, and the junction held 6 bases outside the gene matches. Germline-derived CDR1 and CDR2 are SGHRS and YFSETQ.

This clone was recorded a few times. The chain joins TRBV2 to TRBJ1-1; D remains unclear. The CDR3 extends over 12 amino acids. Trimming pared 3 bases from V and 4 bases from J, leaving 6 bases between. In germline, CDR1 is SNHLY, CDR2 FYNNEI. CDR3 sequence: CASSEDVTEAFF. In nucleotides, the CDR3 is TGTGCCAGCAGTGAGGACGTCACTGAAGCTTTCTTT.

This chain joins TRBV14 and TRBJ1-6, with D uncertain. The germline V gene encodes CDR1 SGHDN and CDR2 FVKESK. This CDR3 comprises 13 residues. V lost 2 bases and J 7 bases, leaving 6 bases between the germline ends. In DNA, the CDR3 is TGTGCCAGCAGCCAACACGGAAATTCACCCCTCCACTTT. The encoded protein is CASSQHGNSPLHF.

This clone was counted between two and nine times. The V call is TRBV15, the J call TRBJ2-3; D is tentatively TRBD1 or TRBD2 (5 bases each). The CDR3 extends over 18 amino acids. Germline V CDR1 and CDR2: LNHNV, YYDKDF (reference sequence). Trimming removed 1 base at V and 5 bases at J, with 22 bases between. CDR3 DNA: TGTGCCACCAGCAGAGGGAAGGGGACCTCGCATGCTCGAGATACGCAGTATTTT. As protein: CATSRGKGTSHARDTQYF. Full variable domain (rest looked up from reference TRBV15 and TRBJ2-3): DAMVIQNPRYQVTQFGKPVTLSCSQTLNHNVMYWYQQKSSQAPKLLFHYYDKDFNNEADTPDNFQSRRPNTSFCFLDIRSPGLGDTAMYLCATSRGKGTSHARDTQYFGPGTRLTVL.

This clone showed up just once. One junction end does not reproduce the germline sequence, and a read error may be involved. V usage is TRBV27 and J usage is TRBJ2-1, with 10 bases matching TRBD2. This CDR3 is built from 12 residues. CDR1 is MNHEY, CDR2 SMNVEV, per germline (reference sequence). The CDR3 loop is CASRASGGEPFF. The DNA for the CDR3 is TGTGCCAGCAGGGCTAGCGGGGGAGAGCCGTTCTTC.